These 21 T cell receptor beta chains share one sample of origin, sequenced in a study of OX40 agonist ivuxolimab in advanced cancers. Only in-frame clones appear in the TCRdb table, and some are missing; sequencing was by immunoSEQ multiplex PCR. This sample has 25,000 to 30,000 clones, with roughly 80% found just once. This material consisted of CD4+ or CD8+ T cells sorted from blood, taken in a trial of the OX40 agonist ivuxolimab. Every receptor here comes from an adult with an advanced solid tumor such as melanoma, head and neck, liver or kidney cancer.

The rearrangement uses TRBV5-4 and TRBJ2-1, with D maybe TRBD1 (5 bases). Per germline, CDR1 SGHNT and CDR2 YYREEE (reference sequence). V shed 3 bases and J shed 4 bases, with 11 bases lying between them. This CDR3 has 14 residues. The CDR3 region is CASSSVGPYNEQFF. The CDR3 DNA reads TGTGCCAGCAGCTCTGTGGGGCCTTACAATGAGCAGTTCTTC.

This clone counts as medium-sized. This chain links TRBV27 with TRBJ1-2; 7 bases are shared with TRBD1. The CDR3 runs 14 residues. V trimming: 7 bases; J trimming: 2 bases; junction bases outside the gene matches: 7. CDR1 MNHEY and CDR2 SMNVEV come from the germline V gene (reference sequence). The CDR3 DNA reads TGTGCCAGCACCCCACGACAGGGCAACTATGGCTACACCTTC. It specifies CASTPRQGNYGYTF.

The chain employs TRBV28 and TRBJ1-2; D gene ambiguous. Per germline, CDR1 MDHEN and CDR2 SYDVKM. V was clipped by 3 bases and J by 8 bases, with 13 bases between them. There are 13 residues in the CDR3. CDR3 residues: CASSLVGIEGYTF. The DNA for the CDR3 is TGTGCCAGCAGTTTGGTCGGGATAGAGGGCTACACCTTC.

This clone appeared once. The rearrangement joins TRBV30 to TRBJ2-3; D ambiguous. Trimming cost V 3 bases and J 3 bases, with 7 bases left between them. The CDR3 length is 12 residues. From germline, CDR1 is GTSNPN and CDR2 SVGIG (reference sequence). CDR3 DNA sequence: TGTGCCTGGAGCGTAGGGACAGATACGCAGTATTTT. This gives the protein CAWSVGTDTQYF.

The chain uses TRBV19 and TRBJ2-2; 12 positions match TRBD1. V shed 4 bases, J shed 7 bases, and the junction held 7 bases outside the gene matches. Germline values: CDR1 LNHDA, CDR2 SQIVND (reference sequence). The CDR3 runs to 16 residues. CDR3 nucleotide sequence: TGTGCCAGTAGTAAGGGGACAGGGGGCGCGATCGGGGAGCTGTTTTTT. The encoded protein is CASSKGTGGAIGELFF.

Concerning this clone: Other nucleotide sequences in the sample specify the same CDR3. The chain recombines TRBV11-2 with TRBJ2-3; D is unclear. Deletions cut 0 bases from V and 8 bases from J, with 0 bases between. CDR1 and CDR2 (germline): SGHAT, FQNNGV. This CDR3 has 10 amino acids. The CDR3 DNA reads as TGTGCCAGCAGCTTAGATACGCAGTATTTT. Its protein is CASSLDTQYF.

V usage is TRBV28 and J usage is TRBJ2-5; TRBD1 matches at 8 bases. The V segment lost 5 bases and the J segment 1 base; nucleotides outside the gene matches: 6. Germline CDR1 MDHEN, CDR2 SYDVKM. The CDR3 contains 15 residues. The CDR3 sequence is CASSGPGGSQETQYF. In nucleotides, the CDR3 is TGTGCCAGCAGTGGCCCAGGGGGCTCCCAAGAGACCCAGTACTTC.

The CDR3, as DNA: TGTGCCAGTAGTATACCCCCCCAGCCTACCGGGGAGCTGTTTTTT. The encoded protein is CASSIPPQPTGELFF. The chain combines TRBV19 with TRBJ2-2; no clear D. This CDR3 is built from 15 residues. Trimming removed 2 bases from V and 5 bases from J, with 12 bases in between. Germline V gives CDR1 LNHDA, CDR2 SQIVND (reference sequence).

This clone was counted only a few times. V and J are TRBV30 and TRBJ1-1, with 8 bases lining up with TRBD1. The CDR3 is 14 amino acids. V shed 4 bases and J 7 bases; nucleotides not matched to a gene: 11. Germline V gene sequence: CDR1 GTSNPN, CDR2 SVGIG (reference sequence). CDR3 nucleotides: TGTGCCTGGAACTCCGGGACAGGAGTGGGTGAAGCTTTCTTT. It translates to CAWNSGTGVGEAFF.

The table lists this clone with a count of one. The V and J genes are TRBV27 and TRBJ2-5; 8 nucleotides line up with TRBD1. This CDR3 has 13 residues. CDR1 and CDR2 from the germline V gene are MNHEY and SMNVEV (reference sequence). The V gene end was trimmed by 6 bases and the J gene end by 4 bases; junction bases not matched to a gene: 4. The CDR3 region has the DNA TGTGCCAGCAGCTACGGACAGGGAGAGACCCAGTACTTC. This sequence encodes CASSYGQGETQYF.

This sequence joins TRBV7-2 and TRBJ2-5, with D possibly TRBD2 on 5 matching bases. The DNA end lines up better with TRBJ2-7; the J call may be wrong. The CDR3 has 14 residues. Germline V lookup: CDR1 SGHTA, CDR2 FQGNSA. CDR3 DNA sequence: TGTGCCAGCAGCTTAGACCGGGGTACGTACGAGCAGTACTTC. Its translation is CASSLDRGTYEQYF.

V gene TRBV28 combines with J gene TRBJ1-5, with a possible D match to TRBD1 (6 bases). The CDR3 covers 16 residues. With 2 bases removed from V and 7 bases from J, the gap between germline ends came to 18 bases. Per the germline V gene, CDR1 is MDHEN and CDR2 is SYDVKM. This CDR3 is CASSLPRSDGGQPQHF. The CDR3 coding sequence is TGTGCCAGCAGTTTACCCCGTTCAGATGGGGGCCAGCCCCAGCATTTT.

The V call is TRBV13, the J call TRBJ2-5; possibly TRBD1 or TRBD2 for D (7 bases each). The J call may not be correct, given that the DNA end is closer to TRBJ2-7. The germline V gene encodes CDR1 PRHDT and CDR2 FYEKMQ (reference sequence). The CDR3 loop spans 15 amino acids. In DNA form, the CDR3 reads TGTGCCAGCAGCCTGGGGGGAGGGGGCCACTACGAGCAGTACTTC. Amino acid sequence: CASSLGGGGHYEQYF.

By its share, this clone is medium-sized. The chain is built from TRBV15 and TRBJ1-2; no clear D gene. The CDR3 totals 13 residues. V was clipped by 5 bases and J by 4 bases, with 11 bases between them. Germline V gene sequence: CDR1 LNHNV, CDR2 YYDKDF (reference sequence). The CDR3 bases are TGTGCCACCAGCGTGTTGACCTTCTATGGCTACACCTTC. Translated: CATSVLTFYGYTF.

This sequence joins TRBV7-9 and TRBJ1-4; D is uncertain. Per the germline V gene, CDR1 is SEHNR and CDR2 is FQNEAQ (reference sequence). The CDR3 loop spans 15 amino acids. The V end lost 1 base, the J end lost 5 bases, and 11 bases lay between the germline ends. Here the CDR3 reads CASSLGTFSNEKLFF. DNA for the CDR3: TGTGCCAGCAGCTTAGGGACCTTCAGCAATGAAAAACTGTTTTTT.

This clone has more than one count but fewer than ten. This rearrangement joins TRBV28 to TRBJ2-3; no firm D call. The CDR3 is made up of 16 amino acids. Germline values: CDR1 MDHEN, CDR2 SYDVKM. V was cut by 3 bases and J by 0 bases, with 13 bases left in between. CDR3 in amino acids: CASSFLDTSSTDTQYF. Here the CDR3 DNA reads TGTGCCAGCAGTTTTCTCGACACCTCTAGCACAGATACGCAGTATTTT.

The chain links TRBV27 to TRBJ1-6; 9 nucleotides line up with TRBD1. This CDR3 has 15 amino acids. Germline V gives CDR1 MNHEY, CDR2 SMNVEV (reference sequence). The V gene end was trimmed by 6 bases and the J gene end by 7 bases; junction bases not matched to a gene: 7. In DNA, the CDR3 is TGTGCCAGCAGGAACCGGGACAGGGACAATTCACCCCTCCACTTT. This codes for CASRNRDRDNSPLHF.

The chain couples TRBV7-2 to TRBJ2-1; 9 nucleotides agree with TRBD2. The germline V gene encodes CDR1 SGHTA and CDR2 FQGNSA. Trimming at V came to 6 bases and at J to 4 bases, leaving 7 bases not matched to a gene. The CDR3 is 15 residues long. Written as DNA, the CDR3 is TGTGCCAGCAGACGACTAGCGGAGCGATACAATGAGCAGTTCTTC. Protein product: CASRRLAERYNEQFF.

The rearrangement joins TRBV9 to TRBJ2-5, with no clear D. The J call may be mistaken, given a closer DNA end match to TRBJ2-7. Germline V gene sequence: CDR1 SGDLS, CDR2 YYNGEE. The CDR3 consists of 14 residues. The CDR3 coding sequence is TGTGCCAGCAGCGTAGGGGGTACCGGGTACGAGCAGTACTTC. It yields the protein CASSVGGTGYEQYF.

V and J are TRBV9 and TRBJ2-1, with TRBD1 identical over 7 bases. The CDR3 has 15 residues. From germline, CDR1 is SGDLS and CDR2 YYNGEE. Trimming at V came to 1 base and at J to 7 bases, leaving 8 bases not matched to a gene. The CDR3 protein is CASSVFRGRGNEQFF. Here the CDR3 DNA reads TGTGCCAGCAGCGTATTTAGGGGGCGCGGTAATGAGCAGTTCTTC.

The gene calls are TRBV9 and TRBJ2-1; 7 bases are shared with TRBD1. The CDR3 is 15 amino acids. With V trimmed by 0 bases and J by 10 bases, 10 bases remained unmatched. CDR1 and CDR2 (germline): SGDLS, YYNGEE. The chain's CDR3 is CASSVVIGTGQEQFF. In nucleotides, the CDR3 is TGTGCCAGCAGCGTAGTAATAGGGACGGGACAGGAGCAGTTCTTC.